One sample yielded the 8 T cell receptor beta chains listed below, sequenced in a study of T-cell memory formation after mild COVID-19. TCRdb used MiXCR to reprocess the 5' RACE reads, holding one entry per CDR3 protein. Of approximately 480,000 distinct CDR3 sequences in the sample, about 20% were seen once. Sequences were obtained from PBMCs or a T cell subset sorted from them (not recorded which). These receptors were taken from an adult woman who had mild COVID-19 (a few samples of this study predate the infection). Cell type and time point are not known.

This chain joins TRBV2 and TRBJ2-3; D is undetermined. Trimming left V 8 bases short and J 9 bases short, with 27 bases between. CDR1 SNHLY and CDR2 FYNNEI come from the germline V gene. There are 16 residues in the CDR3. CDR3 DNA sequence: TGTGCCAGCTTGGTTAACACTATCCTCATGCGTGACACGCAGTATTTT. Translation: CASLVNTILMRDTQYF.

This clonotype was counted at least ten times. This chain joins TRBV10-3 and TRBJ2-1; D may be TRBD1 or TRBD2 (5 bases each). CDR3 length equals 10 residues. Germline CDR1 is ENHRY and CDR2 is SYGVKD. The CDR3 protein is CATGGPEQFF. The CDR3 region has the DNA TGTGCTACTGGGGGACCCGAGCAGTTCTTC.

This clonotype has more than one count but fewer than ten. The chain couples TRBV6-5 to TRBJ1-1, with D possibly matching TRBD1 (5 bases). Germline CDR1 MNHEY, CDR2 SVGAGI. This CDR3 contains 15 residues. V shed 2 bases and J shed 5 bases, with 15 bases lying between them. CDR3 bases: TGTGCCAGCAGTTACGGGGGGGGAGGTAGGACTGAAGCTTTCTTT. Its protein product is CASSYGGGGRTEAFF.

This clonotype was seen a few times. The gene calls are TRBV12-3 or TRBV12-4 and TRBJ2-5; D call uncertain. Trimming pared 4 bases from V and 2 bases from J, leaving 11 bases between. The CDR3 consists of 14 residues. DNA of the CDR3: TGTGCCAGCAGTTACTCGGGCCTACAAGAGACCCAGTACTTC. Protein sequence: CASSYSGLQETQYF.

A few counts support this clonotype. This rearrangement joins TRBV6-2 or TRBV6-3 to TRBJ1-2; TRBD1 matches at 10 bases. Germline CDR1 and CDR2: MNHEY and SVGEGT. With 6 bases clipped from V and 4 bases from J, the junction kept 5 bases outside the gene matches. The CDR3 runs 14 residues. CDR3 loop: CASRDRGRFYGYTF. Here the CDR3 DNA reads TGTGCCAGCAGAGACAGGGGGCGCTTCTATGGCTACACCTTC.

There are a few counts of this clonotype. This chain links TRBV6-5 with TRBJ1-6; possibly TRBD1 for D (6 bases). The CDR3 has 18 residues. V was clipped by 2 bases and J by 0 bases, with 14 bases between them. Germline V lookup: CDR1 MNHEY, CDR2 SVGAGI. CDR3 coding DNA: TGTGCCAGCAGTTACGTGACAGGCCTTAGCTCCTATAATTCACCCCTCCACTTT. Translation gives CASSYVTGLSSYNSPLHF.

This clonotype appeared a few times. The CDR3 sequence: CAISEPGGRYEQYF. The CDR3 DNA reads as TGTGCCATCAGTGAGCCCGGGGGCAGGTACGAGCAGTACTTC. The chain uses TRBV10-3 and TRBJ2-7, with D tentatively TRBD1 or TRBD2 (6 bases each). The CDR3 runs to 14 residues. Trimming took off 2 bases at V and 4 bases at J, with 12 bases between the two ends. Germline-derived CDR1 and CDR2 are ENHRY and SYGVKD.

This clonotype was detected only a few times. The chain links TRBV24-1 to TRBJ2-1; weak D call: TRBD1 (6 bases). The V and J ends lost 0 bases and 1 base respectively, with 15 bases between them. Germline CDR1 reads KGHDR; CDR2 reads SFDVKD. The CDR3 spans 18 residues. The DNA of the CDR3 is TGTGCCACCAGTGATTTGCTCCCCACCAGGGGATCCTACAATGAGCAGTTCTTC. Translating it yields CATSDLLPTRGSYNEQFF.